A selection of T cell receptor beta chains follows, all from one sample in a study of cytomegalovirus exposure and HLA in healthy donors. The method was immunoSEQ multiplex PCR; TCRdb's version includes in-frame clones alone and lacks a portion of them. The table has around 150,000 clones, approximately 79% seen once. The sample comprised PBMCs. The origin of the receptors is a middle-aged man in good health and CMV-seropositive. Both conserved end residues are part of each CDR3.

>TRBV13
CASSLVAGTGGYEQYF
>TRBV6-5
CASSWRIGSGDTQYF
>TRBV5-1
CASSLAGQLFNEKLFF
>TRBV20-1
CSARQGVAYTF
>TRBV18
CASSPRQPSSNTEAFF
>TRBV7-6
CASSLGLGRSETQYF
>TRBV29-1
CSVAKSNSNQPQHF
>TRBV19
CASSIGRRGSSTDTQYF
>TRBV19
CASSIGPDISNQPQHF
>TRBV19
CASIPSWAPPTQPQHF
>TRBV6-1
CASSRGGGLNTEAFF
>TRBV7-3
CASSRDRGMGYEQFF
>TRBV2
CASTADLRNYGYTF
>TRBV5-1
CASSLGTGLQETQYF
>TRBV5-1
CASSLAGDRETEAFF
>TRBV5-4
CASSSQDRGYEQYF
>TRBV7-9
CASSLPPGLPYF
>TRBV7-9
CASSNKGASNQPQHF
>TRBV6-5
CASRRTANTGELFF
>TRBV7-2
CASSLVDSGRRQETQYF
>TRBV5-1
CASSLVPAGGGQPQHF
>TRBV18
CASSPPGRGSVIQYF
>TRBV6-1
CASSEWDRSSSGNTIYF
>TRBV6-1
CASSPSRVTNEKLFF
>TRBV7-9
CASSTTGGGTQETQYF
>TRBV6-1
CASSGTFNTEAFF
>TRBV2
CASIESVRSDEQFF
>TRBV7-9
CASSLTSGGNNEQFF
>TRBV12-2
CASRPPGLAGGWTDTQYF
>TRBV30
CAWSGAGGLRDTQYF
>TRBV6-6
CASNGQANTGELFF
>TRBV11-1
CASSSSDTFTGELFF
>TRBV6-4
CASRRLAGSTDTQYF
>TRBV4-1
CASSRGLAGYNEQFF
>TRBV5-1
CASSLTGVTYNEQFF
>TRBV6-6
CASSYSSGGAYEQYF
>TRBV5-1
CASSLHSALTDTQYF
>TRBV11-2
CACGANTEAFF
>TRBV18
CASSRLDSSNTGELFF
>TRBV19
CASSMVSGGGSDTQYF
>TRBV11-1
CASSLSRRPTEAFF
>TRBV13
CASSFSDRAYEQYF
>TRBV9
CASSATSANYGYTF
>TRBV6-5
CASRRTGVNTEAFF
>TRBV19
CASSMGQGFGGEAFF
>TRBV7-6
CASSPAQYRPNTEAFF
>TRBV7-2
CASSLAGGGIDTQYF
>TRBV29-1
CSTRAAPGTDTQYF
>TRBV19
CASSIGDRGTNEKLFF
>TRBV19
CASSFRGETQYF
>TRBV19
CASSIIGRQAFF
>TRBV5-1
CASSLEVRRDGYTF
>TRBV5-4
CASSGQGALDANEQFF